This TCR beta chain derives from a study of response to subunit inactivated influenza vaccine. Study conclusions and caveats: New T cells are recruited in small numbers by each seasonal influenza vaccination, according to the authors' suggestion.

This CDR3 is built from 9 residues. This clonotype showed up many times. Its antigen is as yet unknown. TCRdb recomputed calls from the RT-PCR reads with MiXCR, one row per CDR3 protein. Among 450,000 to 700,000 distinct CDR3 sequences listed, 13% to 15% were seen once. This chain links TRBV21-1 with TRBJ2-3. TRBV21-1 is labeled a pseudogene. This specimen was PBMCs from blood, taken 11 to 12 days after vaccination. This sequence was found in a man in his fifties or sixties who received an inactivated influenza vaccine. The CDR3 DNA sequence: TGTGCCAGCAGCAAATTTACGTATTTT. Protein sequence: CASSKFTYF.